The 21 T cell receptor beta chains presented below share a single source sample, sequenced in a study of blood T cell repertoires in COVID-19. Assay: immunoSEQ multiplex PCR; the TCRdb copy retains only in-frame clones and omits some. The table has about 150,000 clones, about 86% seen once. Sequencing was carried out using PBMCs or T cells enriched from blood (not recorded which). The receptors stem from a man in his forties or fifties who had recovered from COVID-19.

The chain has TRBV6-5 and TRBJ2-7; no firm D call. Germline V gene lookup returns CDR1 MNHEY and CDR2 SVGAGI. V was trimmed by 6 bases and J by 0 bases, leaving 15 bases between them. The CDR3 spans 15 residues. CDR3 sequence (DNA): TGTGCCAGCAGGGCCAGTGGTAGGAGCTCCTACGAGCAGTACTTC. Protein: CASRASGRSSYEQYF.

J is TRBJ1-3 and V is TRBV3-1 (or the pseudogene TRBV3-2); no firm D call. With 3 bases removed from V and 0 bases from J, the gap between germline ends came to 15 bases. The CDR3 extends over 17 amino acids. From germline, CDR1 is LGHDT and CDR2 YNNKEL (reference sequence). This CDR3 is CASSQRHPASSGNTIYF. CDR3 bases: TGTGCCAGCAGCCAGAGACACCCGGCGAGCTCTGGAAACACCATATATTTT.

This sequence joins TRBV2 and TRBJ2-7, with 9 bases identical to TRBD2. The length of the CDR3 is 15 residues. Unmatched junction bases numbered 7, after V lost 2 bases and J lost 5 bases. Germline values: CDR1 SNHLY, CDR2 FYNNEI. The chain's CDR3 is CASSERRGGSNEQYF. CDR3 nucleotide sequence: TGTGCCAGCAGTGAACGGCGGGGGGGCAGCAACGAGCAGTACTTC.

Written as DNA, the CDR3 is TGTGCCAGCAGCTTAGGGTCAGGGCTCCGGGATGAGCAGTTCTTC. Translated: CASSLGSGLRDEQFF. The V call is TRBV5-5, the J call TRBJ2-1; tentatively, D is TRBD1 (5 bases). This CDR3 contains 15 residues. V shed 2 bases and J shed 8 bases, with 17 bases lying between them. Looked up from germline, CDR1 is SGHKS and CDR2 is YYEKEE (reference sequence).

The genes are TRBV6-5 and TRBJ2-2; possibly TRBD2 for D (5 bases). CDR1 is MNHEY and CDR2 is SVGAGI in the germline V gene. V lost 2 bases and J lost 0, with 10 bases in between. The CDR3 runs to 16 residues. CDR3 nucleotides: TGTGCCAGCAGTTACCGGCGGAGGACGAACACCGGGGAGCTGTTTTTT. Translation gives CASSYRRRTNTGELFF.

The gene calls are TRBV30 and TRBJ1-5, with 7 bases lining up with TRBD1. This CDR3 has 13 residues. Germline loops: CDR1 GTSNPN, CDR2 SVGIG (reference sequence). V lost 1 base, J lost 6 bases, and 3 bases stayed unmatched. The CDR3 spells CAWSAGGSQPQHF. In DNA form, the CDR3 reads TGTGCCTGGAGTGCAGGGGGTAGTCAGCCCCAGCATTTT.

This chain joins TRBV11-2 and TRBJ1-1; perhaps TRBD1 as D (6 bases). The germline V gene encodes CDR1 SGHAT and CDR2 FQNNGV. The CDR3 loop spans 14 amino acids. V lost 0 bases to trimming and J lost 10 bases, with 15 bases between them. The CDR3 DNA reads as TGTGCCAGCAGCTTAGAACCGGGGCCACAGGGAGCTTTCTTT. Protein product: CASSLEPGPQGAFF.

This sequence joins TRBV6-5 and TRBJ2-7; TRBD2 might be the D (6 bases). The CDR3 runs to 14 residues. Germline CDR1 reads MNHEY; CDR2 reads SVGAGI. Trimming cost V 6 bases and J 0 bases, with 12 bases left between them. The CDR3 reads CASSHGRGSYEQYF. The CDR3 DNA is TGTGCCAGCAGCCACGGGCGGGGCTCCTACGAGCAGTACTTC.

The J gene is TRBJ1-4, the V gene TRBV12-3 or TRBV12-4; weak D call: TRBD1 (5 bases). This CDR3 is 13 amino acids long. Trimming removed 1 base at V and 12 bases at J, with 12 bases between. The CDR3 nucleotides read TGTGCCAGCAGTTTAGGTGGACATACAGAACTGTTTTTT. This gives the protein CASSLGGHTELFF.

As for this clone: An end of the junction does not agree with germline; a read error may underlie this. V and J are TRBV6-1 and TRBJ2-7; 8 bases match TRBD1. This CDR3 spans 15 amino acids. Germline V gene data show CDR1 as MNHNS and CDR2 as SASEGT. CDR3 sequence: CASSEGTGSFYEQYF. The CDR3 nucleotides read TGTGCCAGCAGCGAAGGGACAGGTTCCTTCTACGAGCAGTACTTC.

V gene TRBV7-2 combines with J gene TRBJ1-5; D remains unclear. Germline loops: CDR1 SGHTA, CDR2 FQGNSA. The V and J ends lost 5 bases and 0 bases respectively, with 11 bases between them. This CDR3 is built from 15 residues. The CDR3: CASSPGMNSNQPQHF. CDR3 bases: TGTGCCAGCAGCCCTGGCATGAATAGCAATCAGCCCCAGCATTTT.

V gene TRBV4-2 combines with J gene TRBJ2-3; D is possibly TRBD2 (6 bases). V was shortened by 4 bases and J by 5 bases, with 10 bases between the two germline ends. The CDR3 runs to 13 residues. CDR1 and CDR2 (germline): LGHNA, YNFKEQ. CDR3 residues: CASSPRLEDTQYF. The CDR3 DNA follows: TGTGCCAGCAGCCCGAGACTAGAAGATACGCAGTATTTT.

The chain recombines TRBV6-5 with TRBJ1-2; tentative D call: TRBD1 (6 bases). The CDR3 contains 15 residues. The V gene's germline CDR1 is MNHEY and CDR2 SVGAGI. Trimming pared 4 bases from V and 0 bases from J, leaving 12 bases between. CDR3 amino acids: CASSFRQVANYGYTF. In nucleotides, the CDR3 is TGTGCCAGCAGTTTTCGACAGGTAGCTAACTATGGCTACACCTTC.

This clone was seen once. The rearrangement links TRBV5-1 to TRBJ2-5; possible D gene TRBD2, 6 bases. Germline loops: CDR1 SGHRS, CDR2 YFSETQ. V was pared by 0 bases and J by 4 bases, with 13 bases between. This CDR3 is built from 15 residues. CDR3 in amino acids: CASSLAGTFLETQYF. CDR3 coding DNA: TGCGCCAGCAGCTTGGCCGGGACTTTCCTAGAGACCCAGTACTTC.

CDR3 nucleotides: TGTGCCACCAGCAGGGGATCCGGGACAGGGCATAATTCACCCCTCCACTTT. The encoded protein is CATSRGSGTGHNSPLHF. The genes are TRBV15 and TRBJ1-6, with TRBD1 matching 9 bases. CDR3 length: 17 amino acids. The V gene end was trimmed by 3 bases and the J gene end by 5 bases; junction bases not matched to a gene: 8. Germline CDR1 is LNHNV and CDR2 is YYDKDF (reference sequence).

The CDR3 reads CASSQGGINNEQFF. Written as DNA, the CDR3 is TGTGCCAGCAGCCAAGGAGGCATAAACAATGAGCAGTTCTTC. V usage is TRBV3-1 (or the pseudogene TRBV3-2) and J usage is TRBJ2-1; D is undetermined. This CDR3 comprises 14 residues. CDR1 and CDR2 from the germline V gene are LGHDT and YNNKEL (reference sequence). The V end was cut by 1 base, the J end by 5 bases, with 9 bases between.

This clone was observed once. V usage is TRBV5-1 and J usage is TRBJ2-2, with a tentative D call TRBD1 (6 bases). Trimming left V 0 bases short and J 5 bases short, with 14 bases between. The CDR3 has 16 residues. CDR1 and CDR2 from the germline V gene are SGHRS and YFSETQ. CDR3 in amino acids: CASSLGDTGFTGELFF. The CDR3, as DNA: TGCGCCAGCAGCTTGGGGGACACAGGGTTTACCGGGGAGCTGTTTTTT.

This chain connects TRBV14 to TRBJ1-1, with TRBD1 identical over 8 bases. The J segment lost 5 bases and the V segment lost 6 bases, leaving 8 bases of the junction unmatched. Germline V lookup: CDR1 SGHDN, CDR2 FVKESK. There are 14 residues in the CDR3. The DNA of the CDR3 is TGTGCCAGCAGGCGCACAGGGGGAGGGACTGAAGCTTTCTTT. Translated: CASRRTGGGTEAFF. Drawing the rest from reference TRBV14 and TRBJ1-1, the complete variable domain is EAGVTQFPSHSVIEKGQTVTLRCDPISGHDNLYWYRRVMGKEIKFLLHFVKESKQDESGMPNNRFLAERTGGTYSTLKVQPAELEDSGVYFCASRRTGGGTEAFFGQGTRLTVV.

The chain uses TRBV5-6 and TRBJ1-1, with D hard to call. Germline CDR1 reads SGHDT; CDR2 reads YYEEEE. With 1 base removed from V and 0 bases from J, the gap between germline ends came to 10 bases. This CDR3 spans 15 amino acids. In DNA form, the CDR3 reads TGTGCCAGCAGCTTGCCTCAGGTCGTGAACACTGAAGCTTTCTTT. This encodes CASSLPQVVNTEAFF.

DNA for the CDR3: TGTGCCAGCAGCTTAGATCTAGTCGGGGAGCTGTTTTTT. It is translated as CASSLDLVGELFF. This sequence joins TRBV11-3 and TRBJ2-2, with unresolved D. The V and J ends lost 0 bases and 7 bases respectively, with 6 bases between them. Germline CDR1 reads SGHNT; CDR2 reads YENEEA. The CDR3 spans 13 residues.

As for this clone: Other nucleotide sequences in the sample specify the same CDR3. This rearrangement joins TRBV7-2 to TRBJ2-3; TRBD2 aligns across 9 bases. V was pared by 5 bases and J by 5 bases, with 5 bases of the junction left unmatched. Germline CDR1 SGHTA, CDR2 FQGNSA. There are 14 residues in the CDR3. CDR3 sequence: CASSRGLAGDTQYF. The CDR3 nucleotides are TGTGCCAGCAGCCGGGGACTAGCCGGAGATACGCAGTATTTT. Complete variable domain (other parts from reference TRBV7-2 and TRBJ2-3): GAGVSQSPSNKVTEKGKDVELRCDPISGHTALYWYRQSLGQGLEFLIYFQGNSAPDKSGLPSDRFSAERTGGSVSTLTIQRTQQEDSAVYLCASSRGLAGDTQYFGPGTRLTVL.